The 26 T cell receptor beta chains presented below share a single source sample, sequenced in a study of shared clonotypes between healthy human individuals. Profiling relied on immunoSEQ multiplex PCR, and the TCRdb table lists in-frame clones only, not all of them. Of about 560,000 clones in the sample, roughly 79% were seen once. What was sequenced was PBMCs. The receptors here all came from a woman in her 40s in good health. Some clones in this sample may be carry-over from other donors' samples.

The chain couples TRBV7-9 to TRBJ2-2; 9 bases align to TRBD2. V lost 5 bases, J lost 6 bases, and 10 bases stayed unmatched. CDR1 is SEHNR and CDR2 is FQNEAQ in the germline V gene (reference sequence). The CDR3 sequence is 16 residues long. The CDR3 loop reads CASSLGAGGPSGELFF. The CDR3 region has the DNA TGTGCCAGCAGCCTGGGGGCGGGAGGGCCTTCCGGGGAGCTGTTTTTT.

J is TRBJ1-4 and V is TRBV18; D call uncertain. The CDR3 has 12 residues. V was cut by 5 bases and J by 0 bases, with 1 base left in between. Germline lookup yields CDR1 KGHSH and CDR2 LQKENI. Here the CDR3 DNA reads TGTGCCAGCTCAGCAACTAATGAAAAACTGTTTTTT. Translated: CASSATNEKLFF.

Comments on this clone: Additional DNA sequences in this sample encode the identical CDR3. The rearrangement links TRBV6-4 to TRBJ1-2; unclear D gene. Germline lookup yields CDR1 MRHNA and CDR2 SNTAGT. Trimming left V 8 bases short and J 4 bases short, with 23 bases between. This CDR3 has 16 amino acids. Here the CDR3 DNA reads TGTGCCAGCTCCCGGGAGGCAGACAAACTGAGCTATGGCTACACCTTC. Translation: CASSREADKLSYGYTF.

In regard to this clone: This probably arose from a read error, given a far larger clone one base away. Other nucleotide sequences in the sample specify the same CDR3. The chain carries TRBV30 and TRBJ2-7; weak D call: TRBD2 (7 bases). Between the trimmed V and J ends, which lost 2 bases and 4 bases, there was a span of 9 bases. There are 12 residues in the CDR3. Per germline, CDR1 GTSNPN and CDR2 SVGIG (reference sequence). Here the CDR3 DNA reads TGTGCCTGGAGTAGGGGGGGATACGAGCAGTACTTC. As protein: CAWSRGGYEQYF.

A note on this clone: This same CDR3 is encoded by further DNA sequences in the sample. The chain joins TRBV2 to TRBJ2-3; D is unclear. The CDR3 extends over 11 amino acids. V was clipped by 9 bases and J by 6 bases, with 10 bases between them. CDR1 is SNHLY, CDR2 FYNNEI, per germline. The CDR3 loop is CASSLGDTQYF. The CDR3 DNA follows: TGTGCCAGTTCGCTTGGGGATACGCAGTATTTT. Variable domain in full (rest from reference TRBV2 and TRBJ2-3): EPEVTQTPSHQVTQMGQEVILRCVPISNHLYFYWYRQILGQKVEFLVSFYNNEISEKSEIFDDQFSVERPDGSNFTLKIRSTKLEDSAMYFCASSLGDTQYFGPGTRLTVL.

About this clone: This likely reflects a read error, since a far larger clone is one base away. V usage is TRBV7-2 and J usage is TRBJ2-1, with a tentative D call TRBD1 (6 bases). Germline V gives CDR1 SGHTA, CDR2 FQGNSA. V lost 8 bases and J lost 0, with 14 bases in between. This CDR3 has 15 residues. The chain's CDR3 is CASRSLGGSYNEQFF. Here the CDR3 DNA reads TGTGCCAGCCGTTCTCTAGGGGGCTCCTACAATGAGCAGTTCTTC.

Comments on this clone: Other DNA sequences in the sample encode the same CDR3. CDR3 in DNA: TGTGCCAGCAGTTACTCGAGGAACACTGAAGCTTTCTTT. It specifies CASSYSRNTEAFF. The V call is TRBV6-5, the J call TRBJ1-1; D ambiguous. Between the trimmed V and J ends, which lost 0 bases and 1 base, there was a span of 3 bases. Germline V lookup: CDR1 MNHEY, CDR2 SVGAGI. CDR3 length equals 13 residues.

Only a few counts were recorded for this clone. The rearrangement joins TRBV7-6 to TRBJ2-3, with 7 bases that match TRBD1. Trimming cost V 4 bases and J 1 base; bases outside gene matches: 8. The CDR3 has 16 amino acids. Looked up from germline, CDR1 is SGHVS and CDR2 is FNYEAQ. The CDR3 is CASSSLTGKGTDTQYF. CDR3 DNA sequence: TGTGCCAGCAGCTCGTTGACAGGGAAGGGCACAGATACGCAGTATTTT.

This clone was found many times. V usage is TRBV2 and J usage is TRBJ1-1, with TRBD1 as a possible D gene (5 bases). Between the trimmed V and J ends, which lost 8 bases and 7 bases, there was a span of 14 bases. The CDR3 totals 12 residues. CDR1 SNHLY and CDR2 FYNNEI come from the germline V gene. CDR3 residues: CASGDEGSEAFF. The CDR3 DNA sequence: TGTGCCAGCGGGGACGAAGGGAGTGAAGCTTTCTTT.

The chain combines TRBV7-8 with TRBJ1-4; no definite D call. CDR3 length equals 16 residues. The V end was cut by 4 bases, the J end by 8 bases, with 20 bases between. Germline lookup yields CDR1 SGHVS and CDR2 FQNEAQ. DNA of the CDR3: TGTGCCAGCAGCTCTCGCCCGGATAGAGCCGCGGAAAAACTGTTTTTT. Its protein product is CASSSRPDRAAEKLFF.

The chain recombines TRBV5-4 with TRBJ2-5; D is possibly TRBD2 (5 bases). Germline CDR1 SGHNT, CDR2 YYREEE (reference sequence). V dropped 1 base and J dropped 1 base, with 11 bases sitting between them. The CDR3 covers 15 residues. The CDR3 is CASSLPGSLQETQYF. The CDR3, as DNA: TGTGCCAGCAGCTTGCCGGGAAGCCTCCAAGAGACCCAGTACTTC. The full variable domain, with the rest looked up from reference TRBV5-4 and TRBJ2-5, is ETGVTQSPTHLIKTRGQQVTLRCSSQSGHNTVSWYQQALGQGPQFIFQYYREEENGRGNFPPRFSGLQFPNYSSELNVNALELDDSALYLCASSLPGSLQETQYFGPGTRLLVL.

The chain is built from TRBV2 and TRBJ2-5; 9 nucleotides line up with TRBD1. V dropped 1 base and J dropped 4; count of bases not matched to a gene: 1. The germline gives CDR1 SNHLY, CDR2 FYNNEI. The CDR3 is 14 amino acids. CDR3 sequence: CASSEETGGETQYF. CDR3 sequence (DNA): TGTGCCAGCAGTGAAGAGACAGGGGGAGAGACCCAGTACTTC.

The table lists this clone with many counts. The chain is built from TRBV19 and TRBJ2-2, with D possibly matching TRBD2 (6 bases). Germline assignment: CDR1 LNHDA and CDR2 SQIVND (reference sequence). The CDR3 extends over 15 amino acids. Trimming left V 3 bases short and J 0 bases short, with 8 bases between. This CDR3 is CASSIPGANTGELFF. In DNA, the CDR3 is TGTGCCAGTAGTATCCCGGGAGCGAACACCGGGGAGCTGTTTTTT.

Details on this clone: Because the CDR3 is missing its conserved closing phenylalanine or tryptophan, this is likely a read error. The genes are TRBV4-2 and TRBJ1-2; no definite D call. Trimming shortened V by 3 bases and J by 2 bases, and 7 bases separated the two germline ends. This CDR3 has 13 residues. CDR1 and CDR2 from the germline V gene are LGHNA and YNFKEQ. In DNA, the CDR3 is TGTGCCAGCAGCCATGAGAGGAACTATGGCTACACCCTC. Translating it yields CASSHERNYGYTL.

This chain joins TRBV27 and TRBJ1-1; D ambiguous. Germline V CDR1 and CDR2: MNHEY, SMNVEV (reference sequence). The CDR3 runs to 13 residues. V lost 3 bases, J lost 3 bases, and 8 bases lay in between. The CDR3 DNA reads TGTGCCAGCAGTTTTAGTAGGGACACTGAAGCTTTCTTT. The encoded protein is CASSFSRDTEAFF.

The chain combines TRBV14 with TRBJ2-5; TRBD1 aligns across 8 bases. Germline CDR1 SGHDN, CDR2 FVKESK. The ends lost 1 base at V and 5 bases at J; junction bases unmatched: 12. This CDR3 contains 17 residues. The CDR3 loop reads CASSQGRTGIWYETQYF. The CDR3, as DNA: TGTGCCAGCAGCCAAGGGAGGACAGGGATTTGGTACGAGACCCAGTACTTC.

The V call is TRBV27, the J call TRBJ2-3, with D possibly matching TRBD2 (6 bases). The CDR3 consists of 13 residues. Germline lookup yields CDR1 MNHEY and CDR2 SMNVEV (reference sequence). Trimming removed 5 bases at V and 1 base at J, with 7 bases between. Here the CDR3 DNA reads TGTGCCAGCAGTAAGCGGGGCACAGATACGCAGTATTTT. This translates into CASSKRGTDTQYF.

The J gene is TRBJ2-7, the V gene TRBV6-1; D is ambiguous. The CDR3 is made up of 13 amino acids. The germline V and J ends were trimmed by 8 bases and 2 bases, with 13 bases remaining between them. Germline V gives CDR1 MNHNS, CDR2 SASEGT. CDR3 DNA: TGTGCCAGCGTAGCTGTTAGGCCCTACGAGCAGTACTTC. This sequence encodes CASVAVRPYEQYF.

The chain carries TRBV7-2 and TRBJ1-3, with 10 bases fitting TRBD1. With V trimmed by 4 bases and J by 3 bases, 6 bases remained unmatched. Looked up from germline, CDR1 is SGHTA and CDR2 is FQGNSA. The CDR3 length is 16 residues. CDR3: CASSSMTGGGGNTIYF. The CDR3 DNA follows: TGTGCCAGCAGCTCAATGACAGGGGGCGGTGGAAACACCATATATTTT.

V gene TRBV14 combines with J gene TRBJ2-6, with D perhaps TRBD1 (6 bases). Between the trimmed V and J ends, which lost 2 bases and 0 bases, there was a span of 14 bases. This CDR3 has 18 amino acids. Germline values: CDR1 SGHDN, CDR2 FVKESK. The CDR3 region has the DNA TGTGCCAGCAGCCAAAGGACAGTCATCCGCTCTGGGGCCAACGTCCTGACTTTC. Translated, it gives CASSQRTVIRSGANVLTF.

This chain joins TRBV18 and TRBJ2-3, with D tentatively TRBD2 (6 bases). Trimming removed 4 bases from V and 0 bases from J, with 20 bases in between. The germline V gene encodes CDR1 KGHSH and CDR2 LQKENI. The CDR3 contains 18 residues. The CDR3 bases are TGTGCCAGCTCACTCTTAGCGGCCGGTGGACCTAGCACAGATACGCAGTATTTT. Protein sequence: CASSLLAAGGPSTDTQYF.

This clone showed up just once. The chain couples TRBV15 to TRBJ2-7; TRBD1 matches 9 bases. Germline lookup yields CDR1 LNHNV and CDR2 YYDKDF (reference sequence). The CDR3 runs 15 residues. With 1 base clipped from V and 3 bases from J, the junction kept 4 bases outside the gene matches. In DNA form, the CDR3 reads TGTGCCACCAGCAGAGGCGGGACAGGGCACTACGAGCAGTACTTC. It encodes CATSRGGTGHYEQYF.

The chain employs TRBV9 and TRBJ2-5; TRBD2 matches 8 bases. There are 14 residues in the CDR3. Germline V gene data show CDR1 as SGDLS and CDR2 as YYNGEE. V lost 3 bases and J lost 5; bases outside the gene matches: 6. The CDR3 reads CASSGGTSTETQYF. As DNA, the CDR3 is TGTGCCAGCAGCGGTGGGACTAGTACGGAGACCCAGTACTTC.

V gene TRBV7-7 combines with J gene TRBJ2-2; D ambiguous. This CDR3 region has 16 residues. Deletions cut 0 bases from V and 0 bases from J, with 8 bases between. Germline lookup yields CDR1 SSHAT and CDR2 FNYEAQ (reference sequence). Here the CDR3 reads CASSLASATNTGELFF. The CDR3 DNA reads as TGTGCCAGCAGCTTAGCATCAGCAACGAACACCGGGGAGCTGTTTTTT.

About this clone: A far larger clone is one base from this, pointing to a likely read error. This chain connects TRBV11-2 to TRBJ1-3; D is unclear. V was trimmed by 4 bases and J by 7 bases, leaving 14 bases between them. The CDR3 extends over 14 amino acids. Per germline, CDR1 SGHAT and CDR2 FQNNGV. CDR3 coding DNA: TGTGCCAGCAGCTCCCCCCTATTAGAGAACACCATATATTTT. This gives the protein CASSSPLLENTIYF.

This chain uses TRBV19 with TRBJ1-1, with D perhaps matching TRBD1 (6 bases). The CDR3 runs 13 residues. The germline V and J ends were trimmed by 7 bases and 10 bases, with 19 bases remaining between them. The germline gives CDR1 LNHDA, CDR2 SQIVND (reference sequence). CDR3 amino acids: CASTATGVLGAFF. DNA for the CDR3: TGTGCCAGTACCGCGACAGGCGTCCTCGGAGCTTTCTTT.